These 28 T cell receptor beta chains were sequenced from one sample in a study of cytomegalovirus exposure and HLA in healthy donors. The PCR was carried out with 60 Vbeta primers and 13 Jbeta primers. TCRdb's table, derived via immunoSEQ multiplex PCR, lists solely in-frame clones and lacks some. This sample carries approximately 110,000 clones, with under 1.3% going to the ten biggest clones. Sequenced sample: PBMCs. The receptors were gathered from a man between 18 and 29 years old in good health and CMV-seronegative.

The V gene is TRBV12-5, the J gene TRBJ2-5; weak D call: TRBD1 (5 bases). With the DNA end fitting TRBJ2-7 better, the J assignment may be wrong. The CDR3 length is 12 residues. Germline-derived CDR1 and CDR2 are LGHNT and FRNRAP. Written as DNA, the CDR3 is TGTGCTAGTGGCCCCGGTAGGGGCGAGCAGTACTTC. It codes for CASGPGRGEQYF.

The chain links TRBV6-5 to TRBJ2-7, with 7 bases lining up with TRBD2. CDR1 is MNHEY, CDR2 SVGAGI, per germline. With V trimmed by 5 bases and J by 4 bases, 8 bases remained unmatched. The CDR3 is 14 amino acids. CDR3 loop: CASSAIEGGYEQYF. As DNA, the CDR3 is TGTGCCAGCAGTGCCATTGAGGGAGGGTACGAGCAGTACTTC.

The chain couples TRBV4-1 to TRBJ2-5; 12 positions agree with TRBD1. The DNA end is a closer match to TRBJ2-7, so the J assignment may be wrong. This CDR3 has 17 residues. Germline values: CDR1 MGHRA, CDR2 YSYEKL. CDR3 loop: CASSQDLHGTGGSEQYF. The CDR3 DNA reads as TGCGCCAGCAGCCAAGATCTCCACGGGACAGGGGGCAGCGAGCAGTACTTC.

The V call is TRBV19, the J call TRBJ1-5; D is unclear. Between the trimmed V and J ends, which lost 0 bases and 5 bases, there was a span of 8 bases. The CDR3 consists of 14 residues. Germline lookup yields CDR1 LNHDA and CDR2 SQIVND (reference sequence). CDR3 nucleotide sequence: TGTGCCAGTAGTATAGATCTGGAGTATCAGCCCCAGCATTTT. As protein: CASSIDLEYQPQHF.

Here the CDR3 reads CASSLVGTGAGNTIYF. CDR3 coding DNA: TGTGCCAGCAGCTTAGTCGGGACAGGGGCTGGAAACACCATATATTTT. The chain recombines TRBV7-9 with TRBJ1-3; TRBD1 aligns across 10 bases. Losses at the gene ends were 1 base for V and 2 bases for J; bases not matched to a gene: 2. The CDR3 is 16 residues long. Germline CDR1 reads SEHNR; CDR2 reads FQNEAQ (reference sequence).

The rearrangement uses TRBV28 and TRBJ1-5, with TRBD1 identical over 8 bases. J lost 0 bases, V lost 4 bases, and 2 bases had no gene match. The V gene's germline CDR1 is MDHEN and CDR2 SYDVKM. CDR3 length: 15 residues. CDR3 sequence: CASSYRGYSNQPQHF. The CDR3 nucleotides are TGTGCCAGCAGTTACAGGGGGTATAGCAATCAGCCCCAGCATTTT.

The V call is TRBV28, the J call TRBJ2-1; the match to TRBD2 covers 10 bases. This CDR3 is built from 17 residues. J gave up 7 bases and V 1 base, and 10 bases lay outside the gene matches. Per germline, CDR1 MDHEN and CDR2 SYDVKM. The CDR3 sequence: CASSLSLAGELGNEQFF. CDR3 DNA sequence: TGTGCCAGCAGTTTATCGCTAGCGGGAGAGTTGGGGAATGAGCAGTTCTTC.

To note about this clone: The DNA is left out, because the CDR3 cannot be placed on it with certainty; the CDR3 is given as TCRdb lists it. The genes are TRBV27 and TRBJ2-1; the table's TRBD2 call for D was not verified on the DNA. Germline V gene sequence: CDR1 MNHEY, CDR2 SMNVEV (reference sequence). The CDR3 is 16 amino acids in total, end residues counted. The CDR3 region is CASSYVLAVGGNEQFF.

The chain is built from TRBV6-5 and TRBJ1-2, with TRBD1 matching over 10 bases. Trimming took 5 bases from V and 6 from J; bases not matched to a gene: 3. In germline, CDR1 is MNHEY, CDR2 SVGAGI. The CDR3 consists of 13 residues. The CDR3 coding sequence is TGTGCCAGCAGTCGGGACAGGGGACATGGCTACACCTTC. Amino acid sequence: CASSRDRGHGYTF.

The J gene is TRBJ1-1, the V gene TRBV4-1; D perhaps matches TRBD1 (6 bases). V was cut by 0 bases and J by 0 bases, with 17 bases left in between. Germline CDR1 reads MGHRA; CDR2 reads YSYEKL. The CDR3 totals 18 residues. The CDR3 DNA sequence: TGCGCCAGCAGCCAAGAGGGGGGGCCCCGTGACATGAACACTGAAGCTTTCTTT. As protein: CASSQEGGPRDMNTEAFF.

The chain carries TRBV19 and TRBJ1-6; D perhaps matches TRBD1 (5 bases). Trimming stripped 6 bases from V and 7 bases from J, with 19 bases between. Germline V CDR1 and CDR2: LNHDA, SQIVND (reference sequence). There are 16 residues in the CDR3. CDR3 amino acids: CASRGLGGLGNSPLHF. In nucleotides, the CDR3 is TGTGCCAGTAGGGGCCTTGGGGGACTCGGGAATTCACCCCTCCACTTT.

The chain uses TRBV30 and TRBJ1-2; no firm D call. Germline CDR1 GTSNPN, CDR2 SVGIG (reference sequence). V shed 5 bases and J shed 4 bases, with 8 bases lying between them. The CDR3 consists of 11 residues. DNA for the CDR3: TGTGCCTGGGGAGGAGCCTATGGCTACACCTTC. It encodes CAWGGAYGYTF.

The V gene is TRBV11-2, the J gene TRBJ2-1; 8 nucleotides agree with TRBD1. This CDR3 is 15 amino acids long. Germline V gene sequence: CDR1 SGHAT, CDR2 FQNNGV. With V trimmed by 4 bases and J by 9 bases, 11 bases remained unmatched. The DNA of the CDR3 is TGTGCCAGCAGCTCAACCGGGACAGGTAACATTGAGCAGTTCTTC. Protein: CASSSTGTGNIEQFF.

V and J are TRBV19 and TRBJ2-7; D uncertain. Trimming shortened V by 1 base and J by 2 bases, and 9 bases separated the two germline ends. Germline V gene data show CDR1 as LNHDA and CDR2 as SQIVND (reference sequence). The CDR3 is 14 residues long. CDR3 region: CASSIVPDTYEQYF. The CDR3 bases are TGTGCCAGTAGTATAGTGCCAGACACCTACGAGCAGTACTTC.

CDR3 nucleotide sequence: TGTGCCAGCAGCCCCTCAGGAGGGGGCCCTTCCTCCACCTTC. Translation: CASSPSGGGPSSTF. The chain uses TRBV6-5 and TRBJ1-2, with TRBD1 matching over 7 bases. CDR3 length equals 14 residues. The germline CDR1 and CDR2 sequences are MNHEY and SVGAGI. V lost 6 bases and J lost 13; bases outside the gene matches: 17.

The rearrangement links TRBV28 to TRBJ1-3; no clear D gene. The V and J ends lost 8 bases and 7 bases respectively, with 15 bases between them. The germline gives CDR1 MDHEN, CDR2 SYDVKM. The CDR3 runs 13 residues. CDR3 sequence reads: CASGLWVKNTIYF. Written as DNA, the CDR3 is TGTGCCAGCGGACTGTGGGTAAAGAACACCATATATTTT.

Points on this clone: One end of the junction does not line up with germline, which may come from a read error. This chain connects TRBV5-1 to TRBJ1-1, with a possible D match to TRBD1 (5 bases). Germline V gene data show CDR1 as SGHRS and CDR2 as YFSETQ. CDR3 length: 18 residues. The CDR3 DNA sequence: TGCACCAGCAGCCCTAAAGGATCCGGGGGGAGTATGAACACTGAAGCTTTCTTT. It codes for CTSSPKGSGGSMNTEAFF.

The gene calls are TRBV7-2 and TRBJ1-2; D might be TRBD1 (6 bases). V was cut by 4 bases and J by 2 bases, with 11 bases left in between. The CDR3 consists of 14 residues. Per germline, CDR1 SGHTA and CDR2 FQGNSA. The CDR3 bases are TGTGCCAGCAGCTCCCGTACAGGGAACTATGGCTACACCTTC. Amino acid sequence: CASSSRTGNYGYTF.

This chain connects TRBV19 to TRBJ1-2; 8 bases align to TRBD1. V gave up 6 bases and J gave up 4 bases; unmatched junction bases: 4. Per germline, CDR1 LNHDA and CDR2 SQIVND (reference sequence). CDR3 size: 13 residues. The CDR3: CASSRTGSYGYTF. The CDR3 coding sequence is TGTGCCAGTAGCAGGACAGGGAGCTATGGCTACACCTTC.

The chain is built from TRBV15 and TRBJ2-1, with 8 bases lining up with TRBD2. V lost 2 bases and J lost 7; bases outside the gene matches: 16. CDR3 length equals 18 residues. CDR1 is LNHNV and CDR2 is YYDKDF in the germline V gene (reference sequence). The CDR3 here is CATSRFPTGGGRTNEQFF. Here the CDR3 DNA reads TGTGCCACCAGCAGATTTCCCACCGGGGGCGGGAGGACGAATGAGCAGTTCTTC.

The rearrangement joins TRBV5-6 to TRBJ1-5, with TRBD1 matching 10 bases. The CDR3 has 19 amino acids. In germline, CDR1 is SGHDT, CDR2 YYEEEE. The junction had 14 bases not matched to a gene; V was cut back by 4 bases and J by 1 base. For the CDR3, the DNA is TGTGCCAGCAGCCGTATCAGGGACAGGGGAAAAACGAGCAATCAGCCCCAGCATTTT. Protein: CASSRIRDRGKTSNQPQHF.

The chain combines TRBV30 with TRBJ1-1, with D possibly being TRBD1 (5 bases). CDR1 is GTSNPN, CDR2 SVGIG, per germline (reference sequence). This CDR3 is 12 amino acids long. Deletions cut 4 bases from V and 1 base from J, with 7 bases between. Here the CDR3 reads CAWNQGNTEAFF. The DNA of the CDR3 is TGTGCCTGGAATCAGGGGAACACTGAAGCTTTCTTT.

The chain is built from TRBV7-2 and TRBJ2-5; possible D gene TRBD1, 6 bases. The germline V gene has CDR1 SGHTA and CDR2 FQGNSA. The germline V and J ends were trimmed by 0 bases and 4 bases, with 9 bases remaining between them. This CDR3 contains 14 residues. For the CDR3, the DNA is TGTGCCAGCAGCTTAGCTTTCAGGGGAGAGACCCAGTACTTC. Translating gives CASSLAFRGETQYF.

This chain uses TRBV18 with TRBJ2-7; maybe TRBD1 (6 bases). V was shortened by 3 bases and J by 2 bases, with 8 bases between the two germline ends. CDR1 and CDR2 (germline): KGHSH, LQKENI. There are 13 residues in the CDR3. The CDR3 reads CASSPDSPYEQYF. In DNA form, the CDR3 reads TGTGCCAGCTCACCGGACAGTCCCTACGAGCAGTACTTC.

The V and J genes are TRBV30 and TRBJ2-7, with TRBD2 matching over 9 bases. The CDR3 consists of 12 residues. After removal of 3 bases from V and 4 bases from J, the junction contained 1 base not matched to a gene. Germline CDR1 is GTSNPN and CDR2 is SVGIG (reference sequence). The CDR3 region has the DNA TGTGCCTGGAGGACTAGCGGTTACGAGCAGTACTTC. This translates into CAWRTSGYEQYF.

The chain couples TRBV4-1 to TRBJ2-1; 8 nucleotides match TRBD2. V gave up 1 base and J gave up 7 bases; unmatched junction bases: 0. Per the germline V gene, CDR1 is MGHRA and CDR2 is YSYEKL. CDR3 length: 13 amino acids. This CDR3 reads CASSQAGGNEQFF. CDR3 DNA sequence: TGCGCCAGCAGCCAAGCGGGGGGGAATGAGCAGTTCTTC.

The chain has TRBV30 and TRBJ2-2; a weak D match, TRBD1 (5 bases). This CDR3 contains 12 residues. Trimming shortened V by 3 bases and J by 9 bases, and 11 bases separated the two germline ends. Per the germline V gene, CDR1 is GTSNPN and CDR2 is SVGIG (reference sequence). The CDR3 region has the DNA TGTGCCTGGAGCCGGACACTCCGGGAGCTGTTTTTT. Its translation is CAWSRTLRELFF. The full variable domain, its missing parts supplied by reference TRBV30 and TRBJ2-2, is SQTIHQWPATLVQPVGSPLSLECTVEGTSNPNLYWYRQAAGRGLQLLFYSVGIGQISSEVPQNLSASRPQDRQFILSSKKLLLSDSGFYLCAWSRTLRELFFGEGSRLTVL.

V is TRBV9 and J is TRBJ2-1; maybe TRBD2 (5 bases). CDR3 length equals 15 residues. The V gene's germline CDR1 is SGDLS and CDR2 YYNGEE. Trimming removed 7 bases from V and 4 bases from J, with 18 bases in between. The CDR3 bases are TGTGCCAGCGGGGAGAGCCGATCGACTTACAATGAGCAGTTCTTC. Its protein product is CASGESRSTYNEQFF.